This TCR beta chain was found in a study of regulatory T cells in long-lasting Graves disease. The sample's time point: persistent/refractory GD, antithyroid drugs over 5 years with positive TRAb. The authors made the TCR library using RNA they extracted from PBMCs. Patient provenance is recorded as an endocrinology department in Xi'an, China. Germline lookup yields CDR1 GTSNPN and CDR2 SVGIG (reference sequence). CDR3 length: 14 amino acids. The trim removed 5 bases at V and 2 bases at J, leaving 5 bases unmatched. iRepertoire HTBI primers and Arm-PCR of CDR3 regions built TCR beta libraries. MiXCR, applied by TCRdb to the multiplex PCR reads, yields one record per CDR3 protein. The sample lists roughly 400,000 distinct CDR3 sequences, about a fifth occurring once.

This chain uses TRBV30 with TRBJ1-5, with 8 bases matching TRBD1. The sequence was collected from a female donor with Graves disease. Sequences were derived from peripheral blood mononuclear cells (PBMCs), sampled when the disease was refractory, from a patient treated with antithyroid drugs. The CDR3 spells CAWAGQGGNQPQHF. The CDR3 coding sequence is TGTGCCTGGGCTGGACAGGGCGGCAATCAGCCCCAGCATTTT.